The next 9 T cell receptor beta chains were all read from a single sample in a study of blood T cell repertoires in COVID-19. Repertoires were generated with immunoSEQ multiplex PCR, while TCRdb's copy carries only in-frame clones and drops some. The data show about 230,000 clones, approximately 87% seen once. The sequencing input was peripheral blood. All receptors derive from a woman between 65 and 79 years old with active or convalescent COVID-19.

The chain has TRBV7-8 and TRBJ1-1, with TRBD1 matching over 9 bases. Germline V gene data show CDR1 as SGHVS and CDR2 as FQNEAQ. The CDR3 runs 15 residues. V lost 2 bases, J lost 5 bases, and 6 bases stayed unmatched. This chain's CDR3 is CASSLRGDRATEAFF. CDR3 sequence (DNA): TGTGCCAGCAGCTTAAGGGGGGACAGGGCGACTGAAGCTTTCTTT.

This clone was seen only a few times. J is TRBJ2-1 and V is TRBV7-9; tentatively, D is TRBD1 (5 bases). CDR3 length: 13 amino acids. The germline CDR1 and CDR2 sequences are SEHNR and FQNEAQ (reference sequence). The V and J ends lost 5 bases and 4 bases respectively, with 9 bases between them. The CDR3 DNA reads TGTGCCAGCAGCCCTACAGGTTACAATGAGCAGTTCTTC. Its protein product is CASSPTGYNEQFF.

Remarks on this clone: This CDR3 is also generated by other DNA sequences in the sample. The chain is built from TRBV5-1 and TRBJ2-5, with TRBD1 identical over 8 bases. V dropped 4 bases and J dropped 5; count of bases not matched to a gene: 7. Germline V gene lookup returns CDR1 SGHRS and CDR2 YFSETQ. The length of the CDR3 is 14 residues. The chain's CDR3 is CASSPGQGGETQYF. CDR3 coding DNA: TGCGCCAGCAGCCCCGGACAGGGTGGGGAGACCCAGTACTTC.

This chain joins TRBV11-2 and TRBJ2-7; TRBD2 agrees at 12 bases. The CDR3 has 15 amino acids. The ends lost 4 bases at V and 6 bases at J; junction bases unmatched: 7. The germline V gene has CDR1 SGHAT and CDR2 FQNNGV. CDR3 residues: CASSYSSGRAPEQYF. The CDR3 DNA follows: TGTGCCAGCAGCTACTCTAGCGGGAGGGCCCCCGAGCAGTACTTC.

The V call is TRBV6-5, the J call TRBJ2-2, with 7 nucleotides matching TRBD1. Germline loops: CDR1 MNHEY, CDR2 SVGAGI. The CDR3 loop spans 15 amino acids. J gave up 6 bases and V 6 bases, and 10 bases lay outside the gene matches. This chain's CDR3 is CASRPTGSMAGELFF. CDR3 DNA sequence: TGTGCCAGCAGGCCGACAGGGTCGATGGCCGGGGAGCTGTTTTTT.

V gene TRBV11-2 combines with J gene TRBJ2-2, with D maybe TRBD1 (6 bases). Trimming stripped 3 bases from V and 6 bases from J, with 14 bases between. Germline loops: CDR1 SGHAT, CDR2 FQNNGV. The CDR3 has 15 residues. The CDR3 spells CASSLWAGAAGELFF. The CDR3 region has the DNA TGTGCCAGCAGCTTGTGGGCAGGGGCGGCCGGGGAGCTGTTTTTT.

This clone has just one count. This chain uses TRBV28 with TRBJ1-4, with D possibly TRBD1 on 6 matching bases. Looked up from germline, CDR1 is MDHEN and CDR2 is SYDVKM. V was cut by 6 bases and J by 7 bases, with 12 bases left in between. The length of the CDR3 is 13 residues. The CDR3 sequence: CASRQGSVEKLFF. For the CDR3, the DNA is TGTGCCAGCAGGCAGGGGTCGGTTGAAAAACTGTTTTTT.

This clone was found a few times. This chain links TRBV4-3 with TRBJ1-1, with 11 bases lining up with TRBD1. The CDR3 extends over 14 amino acids. Losses at the gene ends were 0 bases for V and 11 bases for J; bases not matched to a gene: 5. Germline CDR1 and CDR2: LGHNA and YSLEER. The CDR3 DNA is TGCGCCAGCAGCCAAGATCGGACAGGGGGCGCGGCTTTCTTT. Translating it yields CASSQDRTGGAAFF.

V and J are TRBV18 and TRBJ2-3; 9 bases line up with TRBD2. After removal of 0 bases from V and 9 bases from J, the junction contained 4 bases not matched to a gene. The CDR3 length is 14 residues. CDR1 and CDR2 from the germline V gene are KGHSH and LQKENI. CDR3 DNA sequence: TGTGCCAGCTCACCACCTAGCGGGAGCGACACGCAGTATTTT. As protein: CASSPPSGSDTQYF.